Below, one TCR beta chain is given with its context. The table lists this clone with a count of one. Which antigen it targets is not known. Base qualities were left out, and no much larger clone turns up one base away. The CDR3 covers 14 residues, taking in both the cysteine and the phenylalanine. The DNA shown is the 42-base CDR3, in frame from base 1. The germline V gene provides CDR1 MGHRA and CDR2 YSYEKL. The junction carries 12 bases between V and J, which are trimmed by 0 bases and 10 bases respectively. The CDR3 regions of human TCRbeta chains were subjected to immunosequencing. The published analysis was carried out like this. TCRs in the repertoires were matched against a reference library of SARS-CoV-2-specific TCRs that had been generated with the MIRA antigen-specificity platform. Breadth was defined as the fraction of unique TCRs that were SARS-CoV-2-associated. Depth was defined as the fraction of total T cells that were SARS-CoV-2-associated. Using the MIRA data, each spike-specific TCR was assigned both to the spike region to which the TCR was reactive and to a CD4 or CD8 class. Log10-transformed breadth and depth values were compared by one-way ANOVA with Sidak's multiple comparisons tests. What TCRdb holds here is the immuneACCESS table cut down to in-frame rearrangements. Part of the clones is not present; checked against another copy, under half of the missing clones reflect an unresolved V gene, and the others are unexplained. The V and J calls and clone size were taken over from that table, and D and trimming were inferred from the DNA. The sample table shows 100,000 to 150,000 clones, and around 85% are seen once. The ten most abundant clones make up roughly 4% of the sample.

This specimen's time point label, per the study, means: about 28 days (+/-7) after the second vaccine dose. AZD1222 recipients with second doses at about 4 weeks or about 12 weeks were pooled, because spike-specific TCR depth and breadth did not differ between schedules. Vaccinee samples were obtained from the UK trials COV001 and COV002, which included a single-blind randomized controlled phase 2/3 trial of AZD1222 (ChAdOx1 nCoV-19) in healthy adults. Trial participant PBMC samples were collected at day 0 and day 28 after the second dose for TCRbeta chain sequencing. The data originate from a study of T cell responses to AZD1222 COVID-19 vaccine (dated by TCRdb to the early 2020s). Regarding the research as a whole: A total of under 250 trial participants underwent TCR sequencing, of whom approximately 200 had received two doses of AZD1222 and about 25 had received two doses of the MenACWY control vaccine. Trial participants were enrolled by age into 18-55, 56-69 and 70-plus year subgroups, with around 150, 28 and 57 TCR-sequenced participants respectively. Paper-wide results and their limitations: Conclusions about previously exposed vaccinees are limited because only six or seven AZD1222 recipients were SARS-CoV-2 seropositive at baseline. Because no day 14 peak-response samples were available, repertoires were characterized only after the peak T cell response. The vaccine-associated CD4 TCRs covered the entire spike protein, and the dominant responses fell in regions 160-218 and 743-854. Nearly half of unique spike-specific TCRs reportedly recognized epitopes outside regions mutated in the B.1.351 and B.1.1.7 variants. In the small 56-69-year group, the increase in depth fell short of significance, most likely because of low power. After two AZD1222 doses, both the breadth and the depth of spike-specific TCRs were significantly higher than at day 0 and than in MenACWY recipients. Most participants were white British and females outnumbered males, and the authors suggested that clonal diversity may have been underestimated.

This TCR came from an adult who received the AZD1222 COVID-19 vaccine. The sample here was peripheral blood, taken 28 days after the second AZD1222 dose. The receptor chain draws on TRBV4-1 and TRBJ1-4; tentative D gene TRBD1, with 6 bases matching. The nucleotide sequence is given as TGCGCCAGCAGCCAAGACAGGGGCCGGGGAAAACTGTTTTTT. Its translation reads: CASSQDRGRGKLFF.